Each of the 15 T cell receptor beta chains below was sequenced from the same sample in a study of blood T cells in healthy people across ages. With a J-beta primer mix and a sample-barcoded 5' primer, a second PCR ran 7 to 11 cycles. Via MiXCR, TCRdb re-called the 5' RACE reads, giving one row per CDR3 protein. The sample holds about 1.8 million distinct CDR3 sequences, 49% seen once. Sample: blood. These receptors all come from a woman aged 40 to 50 in good health.

CDR3 loop: CASSEYAEAVWEQYF. CDR3 coding DNA: TGTGCCAGCAGTGAGTATGCGGAGGCGGTATGGGAGCAGTACTTC. V gene TRBV2 combines with J gene TRBJ2-7; D is possibly TRBD2 (5 bases). Looked up from germline, CDR1 is SNHLY and CDR2 is FYNNEI. V lost 3 bases and J lost 7, with 19 bases in between. This CDR3 spans 15 amino acids.

The chain recombines TRBV5-1 with TRBJ2-7; D gene ambiguous. Trimming pared 0 bases from V and 5 bases from J, leaving 12 bases between. CDR1 is SGHRS and CDR2 is YFSETQ in the germline V gene. The CDR3 contains 14 residues. The CDR3 DNA reads TGCGCCAGCAGCTTGGCCTGGGAAACGGACGAGCAGTACTTC. This sequence encodes CASSLAWETDEQYF.

This clonotype was detected a few times. The chain combines TRBV12-3 or TRBV12-4 with TRBJ2-5; the D gene is possibly TRBD2 (6 bases). This CDR3 is 15 amino acids long. With 5 bases removed from V and 5 bases from J, the gap between germline ends came to 18 bases. The CDR3 region is CASSVSTGSGETQYF. The CDR3 nucleotides read TGTGCCAGCAGTGTCTCTACGGGGAGCGGGGAGACCCAGTACTTC.

The chain links TRBV6-2 or TRBV6-3 to TRBJ1-2; weak D call: TRBD1 (5 bases). Between the trimmed V and J ends, which lost 7 bases and 8 bases, there was a span of 14 bases. Germline V gene data show CDR1 as MNHEY and CDR2 as SVGEGT. The CDR3 spans 12 residues. In DNA, the CDR3 is TGTGCCAGCACCACCAGACAGTCGGGCTACACCTTC. Protein product: CASTTRQSGYTF.

The chain combines TRBV7-8 with TRBJ2-7; 13 nucleotides agree with TRBD2. CDR1 and CDR2 from the germline V gene are SGHVS and FQNEAQ. The junction had 5 bases not matched to a gene; V was cut back by 5 bases and J by 4 bases. The CDR3 runs to 15 residues. This CDR3 reads CASSRGTSGMYEQYF. Here the CDR3 DNA reads TGTGCCAGCAGCCGAGGGACTAGCGGGATGTACGAGCAGTACTTC.

This clonotype was observed a handful of times. V is TRBV13 and J is TRBJ2-7; possibly TRBD2 for D (5 bases). From germline, CDR1 is PRHDT and CDR2 FYEKMQ (reference sequence). V lost 5 bases, J lost 2 bases, and 10 bases lay in between. The CDR3 consists of 13 residues. The CDR3 bases are TGTGCCAGCAGCGAGGGTGTCGCCTACGAGCAGTACTTC. Translation gives CASSEGVAYEQYF.

The chain is built from TRBV27 and TRBJ1-1, with 8 nucleotides matching TRBD1. The V gene's germline CDR1 is MNHEY and CDR2 SMNVEV (reference sequence). Germline trimming cut 9 bases from V and 1 base from J; bases unmatched to any gene: 10. The CDR3 loop spans 15 amino acids. CDR3 in DNA: TGTGCCAGTAAGAGCAGGGGGCGGCAGAACACTGAAGCTTTCTTT. Translating it yields CASKSRGRQNTEAFF.

The table lists this clonotype with a few counts. CDR3 bases: TGTGCCAGTAGAAAGGACAGTTACTATGGCTACACCTTC. It yields the protein CASRKDSYYGYTF. This rearrangement joins TRBV19 to TRBJ1-2; weak D call: TRBD1 (6 bases). This CDR3 has 13 amino acids. Germline values: CDR1 LNHDA, CDR2 SQIVND (reference sequence). The ends were cut back, 6 bases at V and 3 bases at J, with 11 bases in the middle.

The chain employs TRBV5-1 and TRBJ2-1; the match to TRBD2 covers 9 bases. The germline CDR1 and CDR2 sequences are SGHRS and YFSETQ. Losses at the gene ends were 2 bases for V and 4 bases for J; bases not matched to a gene: 7. There are 16 residues in the CDR3. CDR3 amino acids: CASSLMWSGGYNEQFF. The CDR3 bases are TGCGCCAGCAGCTTAATGTGGAGCGGGGGGTACAATGAGCAGTTCTTC. Filled out from reference TRBV5-1 and TRBJ2-1, the complete variable domain reads KAGVTQTPRYLIKTRGQQVTLSCSPISGHRSVSWYQQTPGQGLQFLFEYFSETQRNKGNFPGRFSGRQFSNSRSEMNVSTLELGDSALYLCASSLMWSGGYNEQFFGPGTRLTVL.

The rearrangement links TRBV25-1 to TRBJ2-7; D may be TRBD2 (6 bases). This CDR3 is built from 12 residues. Trimming removed 7 bases at V and 0 bases at J, with 7 bases between. Germline V gene sequence: CDR1 MGHDK, CDR2 SYGVNS. The DNA of the CDR3 is TGTGCCAGCATGGGGGGCTCCTACGAGCAGTACTTC. Translation gives CASMGGSYEQYF.

This clonotype showed up just a few times. The chain employs TRBV18 and TRBJ2-4; 8 bases match TRBD1. Germline V gene lookup returns CDR1 KGHSH and CDR2 LQKENI. Trimming cost V 0 bases and J 3 bases; bases outside gene matches: 4. CDR3 size: 16 residues. The CDR3 DNA reads TGTGCCAGCTCACCACCGGGACAGGAGTTCAAAAACATTCAGTACTTC. Translating it yields CASSPPGQEFKNIQYF. Full variable domain (outside the CDR3, taken from reference TRBV18 and TRBJ2-4): NAGVMQNPRHLVRRRGQEARLRCSPMKGHSHVYWYRQLPEEGLKFMVYLQKENIIDESGMPKERFSAEFPKEGPSILRIQQVVRGDSAAYFCASSPPGQEFKNIQYFGAGTRLSVL.

This clonotype was detected once. The chain uses TRBV5-6 and TRBJ2-3, with D tentatively TRBD2 (6 bases). Trimming stripped 0 bases from V and 4 bases from J, with 12 bases between. The CDR3 contains 15 residues. CDR1 and CDR2 from the germline V gene are SGHDT and YYEEEE. The CDR3 coding sequence is TGTGCCAGCAGCTTGGCGGCGGGGTGGGCAGATACGCAGTATTTT. Residues: CASSLAAGWADTQYF.

On this clonotype: With a much larger clone just one base away, this may be a read error. The V call is TRBV29-1, the J call TRBJ2-6; maybe TRBD1 (5 bases). The CDR3 runs 16 residues. The V end was cut by 7 bases, the J end by 4 bases, with 20 bases between. Germline-derived CDR1 and CDR2 are SQVTM and ANQGSEA. The CDR3 spells CSARFPQVSGANVLTF. The CDR3 DNA reads as TGCAGCGCACGTTTCCCACAGGTCTCAGGGGCCAACGTCCTGACTTTC.

This clonotype is a singleton in its sample. The gene calls are TRBV24-1 and TRBJ2-5; 11 positions agree with TRBD2. In germline, CDR1 is KGHDR, CDR2 SFDVKD. Trimming took 1 base from V and 4 from J; bases not matched to a gene: 7. The CDR3 totals 17 residues. As DNA, the CDR3 is TGTGCCACCAGTGATTTAACCCATGGGACTAGCGGAGAGACCCAGTACTTC. It specifies CATSDLTHGTSGETQYF.

V usage is TRBV5-5 and J usage is TRBJ2-4; weak D call: TRBD2 (6 bases). The V gene lost 1 base and the J gene lost 3 bases, with 14 bases spanning the gap. CDR1 and CDR2 from the germline V gene are SGHKS and YYEKEE (reference sequence). This CDR3 is 16 amino acids long. The CDR3 here is CASSLIGGGVKNIQYF. The CDR3 DNA reads as TGTGCCAGCAGCTTGATCGGGGGTGGGGTCAAAAACATTCAGTACTTC.